One and the same sample provided the 11 T cell receptor beta chains below, sequenced in a study of T cell responses to AZD1222 COVID-19 vaccine. Sequenced by immunoSEQ multiplex PCR; TCRdb stores in-frame clones only, minus some. The profile covers nearly 110,000 clones, with 85% to 90% appearing a single time and around 5% taken by the ten largest. The sequencing used peripheral blood, collected on day 0 of AZD1222 vaccination. These receptors all stem from an adult in good health.

The rearrangement links TRBV7-2 to TRBJ1-4, with D perhaps TRBD1 (5 bases). Germline V gives CDR1 SGHTA, CDR2 FQGNSA. The CDR3 runs 12 residues. V lost 5 bases and J 7 bases, leaving 8 bases between the germline ends. In nucleotides, the CDR3 is TGTGCCAGCAGCCGGCAGGGTGAAAAACTGTTTTTT. It is translated as CASSRQGEKLFF.

The V gene is TRBV6-5, the J gene TRBJ2-1; possible D gene TRBD2, 6 bases. The CDR3 has 13 amino acids. V shed 4 bases and J shed 4 bases, with 8 bases lying between them. Germline CDR1 MNHEY, CDR2 SVGAGI. CDR3 residues: CASSSGLYNEQFF. The CDR3 DNA sequence: TGTGCCAGCAGTTCGGGACTGTACAATGAGCAGTTCTTC.

This clone was counted once. The V call is TRBV28, the J call TRBJ2-1, with 15 positions matching TRBD2. The germline gives CDR1 MDHEN, CDR2 SYDVKM. The CDR3 loop spans 18 amino acids. The V segment lost 2 bases and the J segment 9 bases; nucleotides outside the gene matches: 11. The CDR3 region has the DNA TGTGCCAGCAGTTTAAGGACTAGCGGGAGGGGGTTGGTCCGTGAGCAGTTCTTC. Translating gives CASSLRTSGRGLVREQFF. Based on the CDR3 plus reference TRBV28 and TRBJ2-1, the full variable domain is DVKVTQSSRYLVKRTGEKVFLECVQDMDHENMFWYRQDPGLGLRLIYFSYDVKMKEKGDIPEGYSVSREKKERFSLILESASTNQTSMYLCASSLRTSGRGLVREQFFGPGTRLTVL.

The rearrangement links TRBV30 to TRBJ2-3; D unclear. The V end lost 2 bases, the J end lost 2 bases, and 20 bases lay between the germline ends. The CDR3 is 17 amino acids. Germline V gene data show CDR1 as GTSNPN and CDR2 as SVGIG (reference sequence). The CDR3, as DNA: TGTGCCTGGAGTTCCCTTTCCCACGGAATTCTCACAGATACGCAGTATTTT. Protein product: CAWSSLSHGILTDTQYF.

This clone was observed once. The V gene is TRBV3-1 (or the pseudogene TRBV3-2), the J gene TRBJ2-1; the match to TRBD1 covers 12 bases. The V gene end was trimmed by 4 bases and the J gene end by 1 base; junction bases not matched to a gene: 5. The CDR3 runs 17 residues. CDR1 is LGHDT, CDR2 YNNKEL, per germline (reference sequence). CDR3 nucleotide sequence: TGTGCCAGCAGCCGACCGGGACAGGGGGCATCCTACAATGAGCAGTTCTTC. Its translation is CASSRPGQGASYNEQFF.

The V call is TRBV28, the J call TRBJ2-1; D call uncertain. V lost 6 bases to trimming and J lost 0 bases, with 12 bases between them. CDR3 length equals 15 residues. CDR1 is MDHEN, CDR2 SYDVKM, per germline. The CDR3 is CASSYPWSSYNEQFF. CDR3 nucleotides: TGTGCCAGCAGCTACCCCTGGTCCTCCTACAATGAGCAGTTCTTC.

The chain uses TRBV9 and TRBJ1-5; TRBD1 matches 9 bases. V lost 3 bases and J lost 2; bases outside the gene matches: 12. This CDR3 comprises 18 residues. Germline V gene data show CDR1 as SGDLS and CDR2 as YYNGEE. CDR3 nucleotides: TGTGCCAGCAGCGCCGGGACAGGGTTGTCGGCGGGCAATCAGCCCCAGCATTTT. Translating gives CASSAGTGLSAGNQPQHF. Full variable domain (remainder filled in from reference TRBV9 and TRBJ1-5): DSGVTQTPKHLITATGQRVTLRCSPRSGDLSVYWYQQSLDQGLQFLIQYYNGEERAKGNILERFSAQQFPDLHSELNLSSLELGDSALYFCASSAGTGLSAGNQPQHFGDGTRLSIL.

This rearrangement joins TRBV19 to TRBJ2-1; D may be TRBD1 or TRBD2 (5 bases each). CDR3 length: 13 amino acids. Germline V lookup: CDR1 LNHDA, CDR2 SQIVND (reference sequence). The V and J ends lost 10 bases and 0 bases respectively, with 10 bases between them. For the CDR3, the DNA is TGTGCCACCGGGACGGCCTCCTACAATGAGCAGTTCTTC. Its protein product is CATGTASYNEQFF.

This chain uses TRBV5-1 with TRBJ1-2, with no clear D. The CDR3 covers 14 residues. The V end lost 3 bases, the J end lost 2 bases, and 11 bases lay between the germline ends. CDR1 and CDR2 from the germline V gene are SGHRS and YFSETQ. CDR3: CASSSLDRNYGYTF. The CDR3 DNA reads as TGCGCCAGCAGCTCGCTAGACCGAAACTATGGCTACACCTTC.

The chain joins TRBV27 to TRBJ1-1; D not certain. Per germline, CDR1 MNHEY and CDR2 SMNVEV (reference sequence). The ends were cut back, 6 bases at V and 2 bases at J, with 7 bases in the middle. The CDR3 has 12 residues. The CDR3 bases are TGTGCCAGCAGAAGCGTAAACACTGAAGCTTTCTTT. Translation gives CASRSVNTEAFF.

This chain joins TRBV3-1 (or the pseudogene TRBV3-2) and TRBJ1-2, with D tentatively TRBD1 (6 bases). The CDR3 has 15 residues. CDR1 is LGHDT and CDR2 is YNNKEL in the germline V gene (reference sequence). V was shortened by 1 base and J by 4 bases, with 13 bases between the two germline ends. The CDR3 DNA sequence: TGTGCCAGCAGCCAAGGTCCGGGGGCGAGCTATGGCTACACCTTC. The encoded protein is CASSQGPGASYGYTF.